This passage covers 28 T cell receptor beta chains from one sample sequenced in a study of human T cells and chemical hapten exposure. TCRdb called the RACE reads again in MiXCR, with one record for every CDR3 protein. The table includes around 380,000 distinct CDR3 sequences, nearly 5% detected once. The time point: patch test 1, 2 weeks after DPC sensitization. The treatment here: therapeutic diphenylcyclopropenone sensitization with weekly scalp DPC. Source: whole blood, taken in connection with sensitization to the hapten diphenylcyclopropenone (DPC). These receptors were collected from a woman aged 50 to 65 with alopecia areata. Some clones in this sample may be carry-over from other donors' samples.

V gene TRBV9 combines with J gene TRBJ2-6; D gene unclear. The CDR3 sequence is 17 residues long. Germline values: CDR1 SGDLS, CDR2 YYNGEE. Trimming took off 0 bases at V and 0 bases at J, with 10 bases between the two ends. The chain's CDR3 is CASSVGGLNSGANVLTF. In DNA, the CDR3 is TGTGCCAGCAGCGTAGGAGGCCTTAACTCTGGGGCCAACGTCCTGACTTTC.

The V and J genes are TRBV10-2 and TRBJ2-1; 11 bases line up with TRBD2. CDR3 length equals 17 residues. The V gene end was trimmed by 2 bases and the J gene end by 6 bases; junction bases not matched to a gene: 9. The germline V gene has CDR1 WSHSY and CDR2 SAAADI. The CDR3: CASSETASGRLVNEQFF. The DNA of the CDR3 is TGCGCCAGCAGTGAGACGGCTAGCGGGAGGCTCGTCAATGAGCAGTTCTTC.

The chain is built from TRBV29-1 and TRBJ1-1; D gene uncertain. The V end lost 4 bases, the J end lost 1 base, and 16 bases lay between the germline ends. The CDR3 covers 15 residues. Germline V gives CDR1 SQVTM, CDR2 ANQGSEA. This chain's CDR3 is CSVAPVTGWNTEAFF. The DNA for the CDR3 is TGCAGCGTTGCCCCCGTCACCGGGTGGAACACTGAAGCTTTCTTT.

This clonotype was seen a few times. This chain uses TRBV5-4 with TRBJ2-5, with no clear D. Trimming removed 4 bases from V and 5 bases from J, with 9 bases in between. Germline V gives CDR1 SGHNT, CDR2 YYREEE (reference sequence). The CDR3 totals 12 residues. DNA of the CDR3: TGTGCCAGCAGCCTCGGCCCGGAGACCCAGTACTTC. Translated: CASSLGPETQYF.

V gene TRBV29-1 combines with J gene TRBJ2-5; TRBD1 matches 7 bases. Germline CDR1 reads SQVTM; CDR2 reads ANQGSEA. The CDR3 sequence is 14 residues long. The V and J ends lost 2 bases and 1 base, in that order; junction bases with no gene match: 4. CDR3 protein: CSVEYGTAQETQYF. Here the CDR3 DNA reads TGCAGCGTTGAATACGGGACAGCCCAAGAGACCCAGTACTTC.

This clonotype appeared many times. The chain carries TRBV20-1 and TRBJ1-2; 10 bases map to TRBD1. Per the germline V gene, CDR1 is DFQATT and CDR2 is SNEGSKA (reference sequence). V trimming: 3 bases; J trimming: 0 bases; junction bases outside the gene matches: 13. This CDR3 region has 18 residues. The CDR3 DNA reads TGCAGTGCTAGTAGGGCGGGACAGGGGCCTTTAGCTAACTATGGCTACACCTTC. It is translated as CSASRAGQGPLANYGYTF.

The genes are TRBV5-1 and TRBJ2-3, with 13 bases matching TRBD2. This CDR3 has 14 residues. From germline, CDR1 is SGHRS and CDR2 YFSETQ. V lost 7 bases and J lost 6; bases outside the gene matches: 5. This chain's CDR3 is CASSGLAGEDTQYF. The CDR3, as DNA: TGCGCCAGCTCTGGACTAGCGGGGGAGGATACGCAGTATTTT.

This clonotype showed up many times. This chain uses TRBV7-9 with TRBJ1-5; 10 bases map to TRBD1. With 3 bases clipped from V and 7 bases from J, the junction kept 6 bases outside the gene matches. CDR1 is SEHNR and CDR2 is FQNEAQ in the germline V gene (reference sequence). This CDR3 is 15 amino acids long. CDR3 region: CASSFGQGDLQPQHF. The CDR3 DNA follows: TGTGCCAGCAGCTTTGGACAGGGGGACCTCCAGCCCCAGCATTTT.

The V gene is TRBV4-1, the J gene TRBJ1-2; no firm D call. The CDR3 length is 14 residues. Trimming shortened V by 5 bases and J by 5 bases, and 15 bases separated the two germline ends. Per germline, CDR1 MGHRA and CDR2 YSYEKL. CDR3 region: CASSALLSDYGYTF. Written as DNA, the CDR3 is TGCGCCAGCAGCGCCCTGCTTTCGGATTATGGCTACACCTTC.

This clonotype came up many times. The chain employs TRBV5-5 and TRBJ1-3, with TRBD1 as a possible D gene (5 bases). The germline V gene has CDR1 SGHKS and CDR2 YYEKEE (reference sequence). CDR3 length: 15 residues. V gave up 4 bases and J gave up 1 base, with 12 bases separating them. The CDR3 loop is CASSIEAGSGNTIYF. The DNA for the CDR3 is TGTGCCAGCAGCATCGAAGCAGGGTCTGGAAACACCATATATTTT.

V and J are TRBV7-8 and TRBJ2-1; 8 nucleotides agree with TRBD2. The J segment lost 5 bases and the V segment lost 2 bases, leaving 8 bases of the junction unmatched. This CDR3 region has 16 residues. Germline-derived CDR1 and CDR2 are SGHVS and FQNEAQ. The CDR3 protein is CASSLTWGSGNNEQFF. The CDR3 nucleotides are TGTGCCAGCAGCTTAACGTGGGGTAGCGGGAACAATGAGCAGTTCTTC.

This clonotype was seen at least ten times. The chain has TRBV20-1 and TRBJ2-3, with 16 nucleotides matching TRBD2. In germline, CDR1 is DFQATT, CDR2 SNEGSKA (reference sequence). Germline trimming cut 3 bases from V and 4 bases from J; bases unmatched to any gene: 4. This CDR3 spans 16 amino acids. In nucleotides, the CDR3 is TGCAGTGCTAGGGGGACTAGCGGGAGGGCGGCAGATACGCAGTATTTT. Protein sequence: CSARGTSGRAADTQYF.

This clonotype occurred many times. V gene TRBV27 combines with J gene TRBJ2-6, with D uncertain. This CDR3 has 17 amino acids. V lost 2 bases, J lost 4 bases, and 15 bases lay in between. Germline-derived CDR1 and CDR2 are MNHEY and SMNVEV (reference sequence). As DNA, the CDR3 is TGTGCCAGCAGTTTAACGGCTTCTTGGGGAGGGGCCAACGTCCTGACTTTC. Translation gives CASSLTASWGGANVLTF.

This clonotype was observed a few times. The genes are TRBV2 and TRBJ1-1, with 7 bases lining up with TRBD1. Unmatched junction bases numbered 6, after V lost 5 bases and J lost 3 bases. Germline CDR1 reads SNHLY; CDR2 reads FYNNEI. The CDR3 is made up of 14 amino acids. The CDR3 nucleotides are TGTGCCAGCAGTCACGACAGGGACTACACTGAAGCTTTCTTT. Amino acids: CASSHDRDYTEAFF.

In its sample, this clonotype was seen a few times. V gene TRBV6-5 combines with J gene TRBJ2-1; 9 nucleotides agree with TRBD1. CDR3 length equals 15 residues. The J segment lost 7 bases and the V segment lost 3 bases, leaving 7 bases of the junction unmatched. CDR1 and CDR2 from the germline V gene are MNHEY and SVGAGI. CDR3 amino acids: CASSYKQGALNEQFF. CDR3 coding DNA: TGTGCCAGCAGTTATAAACAGGGGGCATTAAATGAGCAGTTCTTC.

The gene calls are TRBV3-1 and TRBJ1-1; 9 nucleotides match TRBD1. The CDR3 loop spans 13 amino acids. J lost 6 bases, V lost 7 bases, and 6 bases had no gene match. The V gene's germline CDR1 is LGHDT and CDR2 YNNKEL (reference sequence). The chain's CDR3 is CASKADRGAEAFF. CDR3 nucleotide sequence: TGTGCCAGCAAAGCGGACAGGGGTGCTGAAGCTTTCTTT.

The V and J genes are TRBV29-1 and TRBJ2-1; D not resolved. Germline-derived CDR1 and CDR2 are SQVTM and ANQGSEA. V dropped 5 bases and J dropped 0 bases, with 8 bases sitting between them. The CDR3 is made up of 13 amino acids. The CDR3 nucleotides are TGCAGCGTTCGAAGCCGCTCCTACAATGAGCAGTTCTTC. Translation gives CSVRSRSYNEQFF.

This clonotype has a count of ten or more. J is TRBJ2-1 and V is TRBV29-1, with 10 bases lining up with TRBD2. With 4 bases clipped from V and 6 bases from J, the junction kept 6 bases outside the gene matches. Germline V gives CDR1 SQVTM, CDR2 ANQGSEA. There are 14 residues in the CDR3. The CDR3 sequence: CSVGVSSGGNEQFF. The CDR3 DNA reads as TGCAGCGTTGGGGTGTCTAGCGGGGGCAATGAGCAGTTCTTC.

This clonotype came up many times. This chain links TRBV20-1 with TRBJ1-1, with 7 bases that match TRBD1. Germline trimming cut 5 bases from V and 1 base from J; bases unmatched to any gene: 7. The germline CDR1 and CDR2 sequences are DFQATT and SNEGSKA (reference sequence). The CDR3 length is 14 residues. The CDR3 DNA follows: TGCAGTGCTCCCACCGGGACAGAGAACACTGAAGCTTTCTTT. It is translated as CSAPTGTENTEAFF.

CDR3 DNA sequence: TGTGCCAGCAGCTCTGGGGAGGTAGGGCAAGAGACCCAGTACTTC. Translating gives CASSSGEVGQETQYF. The genes are TRBV7-9 and TRBJ2-5; D might be TRBD2 (6 bases). Germline-derived CDR1 and CDR2 are SEHNR and FQNEAQ (reference sequence). V was cut by 4 bases and J by 2 bases, with 14 bases left in between. The CDR3 is made up of 15 amino acids.

This rearrangement joins TRBV6-2 or TRBV6-3 to TRBJ2-3, with D maybe TRBD1 (5 bases). Germline-derived CDR1 and CDR2 are MNHEY and SVGEGT. The CDR3 contains 15 residues. Trimming stripped 4 bases from V and 2 bases from J, with 13 bases between. The CDR3 reads CASSSHRQPTDTQYF. The CDR3 coding sequence is TGTGCCAGCAGTTCCCACCGACAGCCCACAGATACGCAGTATTTT.

The rearrangement links TRBV20-1 to TRBJ2-4; tentatively, D is TRBD2 (5 bases). Per the germline V gene, CDR1 is DFQATT and CDR2 is SNEGSKA (reference sequence). The V and J ends lost 1 base and 0 bases respectively, with 10 bases between them. This CDR3 region has 15 residues. CDR3 region: CSARADYIAKNIQYF. DNA for the CDR3: TGCAGTGCTAGAGCCGACTACATAGCCAAAAACATTCAGTACTTC.

This clonotype was counted ten times or more. The chain couples TRBV20-1 to TRBJ2-3; a weak D match, TRBD2 (5 bases). The CDR3 is 14 amino acids. Germline assignment: CDR1 DFQATT and CDR2 SNEGSKA (reference sequence). The ends were cut back, 3 bases at V and 2 bases at J, with 12 bases in the middle. The CDR3: CSASPQRYTDTQYF. In nucleotides, the CDR3 is TGCAGTGCTAGTCCCCAGCGGTACACAGATACGCAGTATTTT.

This rearrangement joins TRBV20-1 to TRBJ2-7, with D hard to call. Trimming left V 7 bases short and J 4 bases short, with 8 bases between. The CDR3 covers 10 residues. Germline assignment: CDR1 DFQATT and CDR2 SNEGSKA (reference sequence). The CDR3 sequence is CSGSVYEQYF. CDR3 DNA sequence: TGCAGTGGAAGCGTTTACGAGCAGTACTTC.

This chain uses TRBV7-2 with TRBJ2-3, with 12 bases lining up with TRBD2. The CDR3 spans 17 residues. Germline V CDR1 and CDR2: SGHTA, FQGNSA. Unmatched junction bases numbered 7, after V lost 5 bases and J lost 1 base. This CDR3 is CASSNRGTSGRTDTQYF. The CDR3, as DNA: TGTGCCAGCAGCAACCGGGGGACTAGCGGGCGCACAGATACGCAGTATTTT.

This clonotype has only a few counts. The genes are TRBV5-6 and TRBJ1-3; D call uncertain. The V and J ends lost 4 bases and 0 bases respectively, with 11 bases between them. The CDR3 has 15 residues. Germline CDR1 reads SGHDT; CDR2 reads YYEEEE. The CDR3 sequence: CASSPVSRSGNTIYF. The CDR3 DNA follows: TGTGCCAGCAGCCCCGTGTCCCGCTCTGGAAACACCATATATTTT.

The sample holds many counts of this clonotype. The chain combines TRBV2 with TRBJ2-5, with 10 bases aligning to TRBD1. There are 14 residues in the CDR3. The ends lost 8 bases at V and 2 bases at J; junction bases unmatched: 5. CDR1 and CDR2 (germline): SNHLY, FYNNEI. The CDR3 here is CASGDRGRQETQYF. As DNA, the CDR3 is TGTGCCAGCGGAGACAGGGGGCGGCAAGAGACCCAGTACTTC. The full variable domain, with the rest looked up from reference TRBV2 and TRBJ2-5, is EPEVTQTPSHQVTQMGQEVILRCVPISNHLYFYWYRQILGQKVEFLVSFYNNEISEKSEIFDDQFSVERPDGSNFTLKIRSTKLEDSAMYFCASGDRGRQETQYFGPGTRLLVL.

This clonotype occurred a few times. The J gene is TRBJ2-3, the V gene TRBV9; no definite D call. CDR1 is SGDLS and CDR2 is YYNGEE in the germline V gene. The CDR3 is 14 residues long. The germline V and J ends were trimmed by 0 bases and 4 bases, with 9 bases remaining between them. This chain's CDR3 is CASSVGLVADTQYF. The CDR3 DNA reads as TGTGCCAGCAGCGTAGGCCTAGTAGCAGATACGCAGTATTTT.